This T cell receptor (beta chain) is drawn from a study of T cells in Graves' hyperthyroidism and ophthalmopathy. Findings and limits, study-wide: Ophthalmopathy, which appeared later, was predicted by the model a median about 5.9 months before onset.

Participants, patients aged 18 to 65, had newly diagnosed hyperthyroidism with a duration under 2 months. Uncontrolled infection, other autoimmune disease, pregnancy or lactation led to exclusion. Of note for this clonotype: Its antigen is as yet unknown.

From RNA transcripts, TCR beta CDR3 regions were amplified. TCR CDR3 underwent first-round RT-PCR with the HTBI primer set. Each CDR3 protein is one row after TCRdb ran MiXCR on the multiplex PCR reads. This sample has about 840,000 distinct CDR3 sequences, with more than 30% found just once. This TCR came from a man aged 18 to 35 with Graves' hyperthyroidism. Input material: blood.

DNA for the CDR3: TGTGCCACCAGTGAGGCAGGGGGCCACCTCTGGCCCCAGCATTTT. Residues: CATSEAGGHLWPQHF. V usage is TRBV24-1 and J usage is TRBJ1-5; 8 nucleotides line up with TRBD1. The CDR3 is 15 amino acids. The V segment lost 4 bases and the J segment 9 bases; nucleotides outside the gene matches: 10. Germline CDR1 and CDR2: KGHDR and SFDVKD.